This T cell receptor beta chain emerged from a study of Ad26.COV2.S vaccination and SARS-CoV-2 variants (dated by TCRdb to the early 2020s). At the level of the whole study: Vaccine-arm donors came from COV1001, a multicentre, randomized, double-blind, placebo-controlled phase I-IIa trial of Ad26.COV2.S in healthy adults. A total of around 32 samples were included in the TCR-sequenced set, comprising about 20 Ad26.COV2.S vaccine recipients, 5 placebo recipients and 8 SARS-CoV-2 convalescent individuals. Ad26.COV2.S was administered intramuscularly at a dose of 5x10^10 or 1x10^11 viral particles, either as one shot or as two shots given 56 days apart. TCRbeta repertoire sequencing was used to assess the specificity and breadth of SARS-CoV-2-reactive T cell receptors after Ad26.COV2.S vaccination. Blinding of investigators to trial group allocation was maintained during experiments and outcome assessment. Trial participants were randomized into five groups of five: low-dose or high-dose Ad26.COV2.S given once or twice, or placebo on both occasions.

On the study overall, not on this receptor specifically: Substantial breadth of spike-specific CD8+ and CD4+ T cell responses was reported after vaccination. Vaccine and placebo recipients had comparable non-spike TCR breadth, which fits with the vaccine containing only spike. The study was not powered to compare responses between vaccine doses or regimens. According to the authors, total T cell responses may have been underestimated by the TCR breadth and depth analyses. Spike-specific TCR breadth was higher in Ad26.COV2.S recipients than in placebo recipients (P = 0.0014).

The immunoSEQ Assay was the method used to sequence TCRbeta CDR3 regions. After extraction, genomic DNA underwent amplification by bias-controlled multiplex PCR, followed by high-throughput sequencing. The source study handled its data this way. Collapsing and filtering of sequences were performed to quantify the absolute abundance of each unique TCRbeta CDR3 region. T cell fraction was estimated by normalization of TCRbeta template counts to usable DNA, with usable DNA being measured through amplification of reference genes present in all nucleated cells. Repertoire TCRs were annotated as SARS-CoV-2-specific when V gene, CDR3 amino acid sequence and J gene were exactly matched to a known reactive TCR set. The reference SARS-CoV-2 TCR set was obtained from MIRA and was filtered for enrichment in COVID-19-positive ImmuneCODE repertoires, whereby public or cross-reactive TCRs were removed. Using the MIRA antigens, annotated TCRs were further analysed by specific ORF or by position within an ORF. Breadth was defined as the number of annotated unique rearrangements divided by the total number of unique productive rearrangements, and depth was defined as the summed frequency of the annotated unique rearrangements. Two-sided Wilcoxon rank-sum tests were applied when comparing TCR breadth between groups. The table comes from immuneACCESS by way of TCRdb, which keeps in-frame sequences with V and J called. Part of the clones is missing from these tables; in studies checked, under half for an unresolved V gene and the rest for unknown reasons. That table gives V, J and clone size, and the DNA gave D and trimming. This sample has 350,000 to 500,000 clones in its table, and 89% of those were observed once. Over 2.5% of the sample is held by the ten biggest clonotypes.

A note on this clone: What antigen it recognizes has not been identified. Base qualities are not provided; no much larger clone lies one nucleotide away.

Per the publication, the treatment or condition label means: around 19 received Ad26.COV2.S at low or high dose, single or two shots; 5 received placebo; per-sample allocation not given. For vaccine and placebo recipients, repertoires were sequenced using samples collected on day 63 after the first injection. In Cohort 1b, more than 20 adults aged 18-55 years were enrolled at a single site in Boston, USA, between 29 July and 7 August 2020. Ad26.COV2.S was a replication-incompetent adenovirus type 26 vector expressing a prefusion-stabilized SARS-CoV-2 spike protein from the original Wuhan strain. The sample consisted of peripheral blood, taken in a trial of Ad26.COV2.S vaccine versus placebo. This TCR came from a person aged 18 to 59 who received the Ad26.COV2.S COVID-19 vaccine or a placebo.

The sequenced DNA: TGTGCCAGCAGCCCGCGGGGGGACTACAATGAGCAGTTCTTC. This encodes CASSPRGDYNEQFF. This receptor chain uses TRBV7-2 and TRBJ2-1; TRBD2 fits 8 bases in the junction. From a lookup of the germline V gene, CDR1 and CDR2 are SGHTA and FQGNSA. Ends trimmed: V by 5 bases, J by 3 bases; bases unmatched to a gene: 3. Counted from cysteine to phenylalanine, this CDR3 has 14 amino acids. Only the CDR3 part of the read is kept: 42 bases, read in frame from the first base.